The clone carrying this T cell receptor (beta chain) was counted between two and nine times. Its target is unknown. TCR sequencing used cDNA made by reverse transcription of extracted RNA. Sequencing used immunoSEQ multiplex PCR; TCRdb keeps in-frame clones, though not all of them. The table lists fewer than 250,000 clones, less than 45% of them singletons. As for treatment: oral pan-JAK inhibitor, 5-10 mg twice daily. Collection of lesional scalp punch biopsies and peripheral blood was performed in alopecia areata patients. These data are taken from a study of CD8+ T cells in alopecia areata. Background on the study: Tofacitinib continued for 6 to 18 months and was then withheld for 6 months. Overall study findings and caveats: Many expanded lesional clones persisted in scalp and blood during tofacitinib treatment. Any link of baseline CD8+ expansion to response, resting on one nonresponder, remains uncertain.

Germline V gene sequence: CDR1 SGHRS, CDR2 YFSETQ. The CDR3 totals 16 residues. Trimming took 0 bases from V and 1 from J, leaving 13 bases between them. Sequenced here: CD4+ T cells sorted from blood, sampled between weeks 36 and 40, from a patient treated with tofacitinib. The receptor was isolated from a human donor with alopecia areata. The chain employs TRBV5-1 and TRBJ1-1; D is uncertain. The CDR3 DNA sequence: TGCGCCAGCAGCTTGGCCTATATGTCCAGGAACACTGAAGCTTTCTTT. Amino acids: CASSLAYMSRNTEAFF.